Only a few counts were recorded for the clone carrying this TCR beta chain. The antigen is not known. The germline gives CDR1 MNHNS, CDR2 SASEGT. The CDR3 loop spans 10 amino acids. TCRdb passed the reads through MiXCR, listing each CDR3 protein once. Counted here are just under 500,000 distinct CDR3 sequences, about 33% occurring once; the ten biggest clones make up about a sixth. This sample is part of a study of T cell repertoires in cytomegalovirus infection. Across the whole study: In public TCR beta signatures, there were indications of both CMV infection and matching HLA type.

The TCR was taken from a human donor in good health (CMV status not recorded). Some clones in this sample may be carry-over from other donors' samples. V is TRBV6-1 and J is TRBJ1-4; no clear D gene. Here the sequenced sample was cultured PBMCs, taken from culture after CMV antigen stimulation. CDR3 nucleotides: TGTGGGGGAGCTAATGAAAAACTGTTTTTT. Translation gives CGGANEKLFF.